This T cell receptor beta chain was recovered during a study of T cells after yellow fever vaccination. Study background: The fractions with low cell numbers were processed using SMART-Seq v4 Ultra Low Input.

UMIs and a universal primer site were added when TCR cDNA was made by 5'RACE template switching. From the 5' RACE reads, TCRdb called clonotypes with MiXCR, one entry per CDR3 protein. The data contain some 300,000 distinct CDR3 sequences, roughly 10% of them singletons. The trim removed 4 bases at V and 6 bases at J, leaving 7 bases unmatched. The CDR3 totals 14 residues. Looked up from germline, CDR1 is SGHDT and CDR2 is YYEEEE. This clonotype was counted a few times. Its antigen is not known. Findings and caveats of the study: Shared CD4/CD8 clonotypes were a small share, likely from convergent recombination. Post-booster reappearance was seen for most primary-vaccination clones (about 96% CD4, around 88% CD8).

The gene calls are TRBV5-6 and TRBJ2-1, with 7 nucleotides matching TRBD2. This clonotype originated in a man in his late teens or twenties who received the YFV17D yellow fever vaccine. The sequences come from CD4+ T cells sorted from PBMCs, collected 45 days after the yellow fever booster vaccination. CDR3 amino acids: CASSPRAGVNEQFF. CDR3 coding DNA: TGTGCCAGCAGCCCCCGGGCGGGGGTCAATGAGCAGTTCTTC.